The sequence of this T cell receptor (beta chain) was determined in a study of Graves' ophthalmopathy and Graves' hyperthyroidism. Investigators amplified TCR beta CDR3 regions from RNA transcripts. Amplification began with first-round RT-PCR using HTBI primers, then second-round multiplex PCR was performed. One entry per CDR3 protein results from TCRdb running MiXCR on the multiplex PCR reads. The sample has roughly 610,000 distinct CDR3 sequences; roughly 20% are singletons. Germline V lookup: CDR1 MNHNS, CDR2 SASEGT. V shed 2 bases, J shed 4 bases, and the junction held 2 bases outside the gene matches. The CDR3 runs to 15 residues. This clonotype was detected ten times or more.

The sequence was obtained from a woman aged 18-29 years with stable Graves' hyperthyroidism. Some clones in this sample may be carry-over from other donors' samples. The chain uses TRBV6-1 and TRBJ2-7; TRBD2 matches at 13 bases. The sample taken for sequencing was peripheral blood. As DNA, the CDR3 is TGTGCCAGCAGTGAAACTAGCGGGAGGGGGTACGAGCAGTACTTC. It encodes CASSETSGRGYEQYF.